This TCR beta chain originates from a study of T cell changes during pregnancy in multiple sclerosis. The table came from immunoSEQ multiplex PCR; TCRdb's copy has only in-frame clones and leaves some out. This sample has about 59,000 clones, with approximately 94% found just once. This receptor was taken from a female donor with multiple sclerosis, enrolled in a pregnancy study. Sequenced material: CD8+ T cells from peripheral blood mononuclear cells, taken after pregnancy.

The CDR3 protein is CASIEKTGELFF. The CDR3 nucleotides are TGTGCCAGCATAGAGAAAACCGGGGAGCTGTTTTTT. The chain links TRBV27 to TRBJ2-2; D is unresolved. This CDR3 spans 12 amino acids. Germline lookup yields CDR1 MNHEY and CDR2 SMNVEV (reference sequence). Between the trimmed V and J ends, which lost 7 bases and 5 bases, there was a span of 8 bases.